This TCR beta chain derives from a study of blood T cells in healthy people across ages. Using a J-beta primer mix together with a sample-barcoded 5' primer, a second PCR was run for roughly 6 to 12 cycles. TCRdb re-called the 5' RACE reads with MiXCR, one entry per CDR3 protein. The sample lists around 600,000 distinct CDR3 sequences; about 45% were seen once. CDR1 and CDR2 (germline): SGHTA, FQGNSA. The CDR3 has 13 amino acids. V dropped 5 bases and J dropped 15 bases, with 20 bases sitting between them. The chain combines TRBV7-2 with TRBJ2-1; D possibly corresponds to TRBD2 (6 bases). The sample comprised blood. This sequence originates from a man at least 80 years old in good health. The CDR3 sequence is CASSPVGRGLVFF. The CDR3, as DNA: TGTGCCAGCAGCCCGGTCGGGCGGGGTCTGGTGTTCTTC.